Sequencing of this TCR beta chain was carried out in a study of blood T cell repertoires in COVID-19 (dated by TCRdb to between 2020 and 2021). The study in broad terms: The collaborator samples originated in the United States, Italy and Spain and spanned the acute and convalescent phases of COVID-19. The samples were drawn from two sources: the first 160 participants of the ongoing ImmuneRACE study, and 1,254 subjects contributed by 6 global collaborators. The repertoires were released in a freely available public database meant as a resource for research on the immune response to SARS-CoV-2. Subjects who had been exposed to COVID-19, were actively infected with it, or had recovered from it provided the deeply sampled blood TCRbeta repertoires that made up the dataset. The prospective study material was composed of cDNA or gDNA derived from T cells, B-cell-depleted T cells, or PBMCs. Sample metadata almost always included a de-identified subject ID, COVID-19 status, age in years and sex. Where HLA class I and class II types were available, the types were taken from metadata supplied by the sample provider, not from assay-based typing.

What the research found in general, with its limitations: How much clinical and demographic metadata was included differed by source and by participant, and the metadata was provided uncurated.

The germline V end is reduced by 6 bases and the J end by 2 bases; junction bases left unmatched: 6. The CDR3 runs 15 residues from the cysteine to the phenylalanine. This entry keeps only the CDR3 DNA: 45 bases, framed from base 1. Based on the germline V gene (reference sequence), the CDR1 and CDR2 sequences are LNHDA and SQIVND. A remark on this clone: Its antigen remains unidentified. No clone much larger than this one lies a single base away; base qualities are absent.

The immunoSEQ Assay, a bias-controlled multiplex PCR, was used to amplify TCRbeta CDR3 regions from genomic DNA. As for the original processing: Within the assay, amplification of reference gene primers was used to estimate how many nucleated cells each sample contained. To quantify the absolute abundance of each unique TCRbeta CDR3 rearrangement, sequence reads were collapsed and filtered. For each sample, productive Simpson clonality was calculated by taking the square root of Simpson's diversity index across productive rearrangements. TCRdb took this table from immuneACCESS and kept in-frame rearrangements with V and J called. Such tables lack part of the clones; where checked against another copy, unresolved V genes explain under half of the gap, and the rest is unexplained. V and J calls and clone size are as listed in that table; D and trimming were resolved from the DNA. This sample is represented by more than 300,000 clones; about 90% of them were singletons. Approximately 1.8% of the sample is held by the ten biggest clonotypes.

One collaborating source in Seattle enrolled patients while the patients were actively infected and followed the patients over time throughout the course of disease. Collaborating institutions collected whole blood in K2EDTA tubes following their own protocols. For TCRbeta analysis, collaborators shipped samples in one of three forms: frozen whole blood, isolated PBMCs, or DNA extracted from either of those sample types. This sequence was found in a woman under 40 with COVID-19, enrolled during active disease. The sample comprised peripheral blood. The chain joins TRBV19 to TRBJ2-3; 9 central bases correspond to TRBD2. The CDR3 has the sequence CASRTSGGLTDTQYF. The DNA sequence is given as TGTGCCAGTAGAACCAGCGGGGGGCTCACAGATACGCAGTATTTT.